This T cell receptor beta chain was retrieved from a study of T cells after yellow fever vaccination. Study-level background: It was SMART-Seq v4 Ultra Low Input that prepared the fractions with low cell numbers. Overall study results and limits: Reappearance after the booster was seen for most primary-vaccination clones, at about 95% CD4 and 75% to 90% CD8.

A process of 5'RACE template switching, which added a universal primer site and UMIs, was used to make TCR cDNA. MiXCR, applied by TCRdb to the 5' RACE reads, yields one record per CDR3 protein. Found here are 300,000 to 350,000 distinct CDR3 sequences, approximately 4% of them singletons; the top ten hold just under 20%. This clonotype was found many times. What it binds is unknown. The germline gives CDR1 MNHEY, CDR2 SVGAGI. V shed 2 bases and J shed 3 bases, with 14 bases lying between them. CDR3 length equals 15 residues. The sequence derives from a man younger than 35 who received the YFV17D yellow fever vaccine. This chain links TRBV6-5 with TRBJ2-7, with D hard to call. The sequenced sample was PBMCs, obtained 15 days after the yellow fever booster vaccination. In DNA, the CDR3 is TGTGCCAGCAGTTACGGGGTTATTCGTAGCTACGAGCAGTACTTC. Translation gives CASSYGVIRSYEQYF.